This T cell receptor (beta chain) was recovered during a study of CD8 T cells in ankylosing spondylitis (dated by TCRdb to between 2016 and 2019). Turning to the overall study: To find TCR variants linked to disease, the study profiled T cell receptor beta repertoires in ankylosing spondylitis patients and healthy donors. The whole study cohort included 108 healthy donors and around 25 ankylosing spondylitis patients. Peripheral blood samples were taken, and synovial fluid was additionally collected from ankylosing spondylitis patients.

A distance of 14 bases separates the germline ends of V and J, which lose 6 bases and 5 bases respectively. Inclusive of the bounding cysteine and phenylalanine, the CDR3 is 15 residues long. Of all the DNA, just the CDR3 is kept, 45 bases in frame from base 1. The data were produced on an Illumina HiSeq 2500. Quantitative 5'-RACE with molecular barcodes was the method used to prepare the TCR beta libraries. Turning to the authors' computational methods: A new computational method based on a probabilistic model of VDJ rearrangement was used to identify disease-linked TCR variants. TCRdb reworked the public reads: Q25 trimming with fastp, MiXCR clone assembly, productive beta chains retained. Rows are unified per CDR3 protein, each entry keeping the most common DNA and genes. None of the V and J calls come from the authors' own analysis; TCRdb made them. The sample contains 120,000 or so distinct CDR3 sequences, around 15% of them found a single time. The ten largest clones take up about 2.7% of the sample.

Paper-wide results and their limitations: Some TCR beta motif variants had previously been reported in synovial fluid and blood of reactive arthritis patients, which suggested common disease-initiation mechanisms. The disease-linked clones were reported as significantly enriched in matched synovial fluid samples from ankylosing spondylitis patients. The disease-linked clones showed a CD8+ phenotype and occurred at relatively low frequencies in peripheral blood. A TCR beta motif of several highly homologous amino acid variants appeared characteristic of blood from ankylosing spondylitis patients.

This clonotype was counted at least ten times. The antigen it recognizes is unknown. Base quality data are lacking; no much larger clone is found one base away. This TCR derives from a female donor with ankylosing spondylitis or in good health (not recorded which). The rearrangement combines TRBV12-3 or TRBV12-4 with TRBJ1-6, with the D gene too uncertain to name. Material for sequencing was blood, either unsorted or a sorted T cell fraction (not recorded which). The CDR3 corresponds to CASRLGEADNSPLHF. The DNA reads TGTGCCAGCAGACTCGGCGAGGCGGATAATTCACCCCTCCACTTT.